This T cell receptor (beta chain) originates from a study of blood T cells in healthy people across ages. General observations from the study: Unsorted PBMC material precluded a definitive naive versus antigen-experienced comparison. Estimated diversity that came from one million T cells was considered an underestimate. A greater number of naive CD4+ cells and higher diversity distinguished long-lived donors from aged donors.

In this sample, this clonotype turned up a few times. What it binds is unknown. Using a J-beta primer mix together with a sample-barcoded 5' primer, a second PCR was run for roughly 6 to 12 cycles. Each TCR beta cDNA got a 12-nucleotide random molecular identifier. In TCRdb, the 5' RACE reads were re-called with MiXCR into one record per CDR3 protein. Among approximately 830,000 distinct CDR3 sequences listed, under 80% were seen once. The V and J ends lost 0 bases and 0 bases respectively, with 12 bases between them. This CDR3 is built from 17 residues. Germline values: CDR1 LGHNA, CDR2 YSLEER. The receptor was derived from a man aged 25 to 40 in good health. Sequences were obtained from blood. The chain combines TRBV4-3 with TRBJ2-1; D remains unclear. In DNA, the CDR3 is TGCGCCAGCAGCCAAGAGCTGGGCGTTAGCTCCTACAATGAGCAGTTCTTC. Translating it yields CASSQELGVSSYNEQFF.